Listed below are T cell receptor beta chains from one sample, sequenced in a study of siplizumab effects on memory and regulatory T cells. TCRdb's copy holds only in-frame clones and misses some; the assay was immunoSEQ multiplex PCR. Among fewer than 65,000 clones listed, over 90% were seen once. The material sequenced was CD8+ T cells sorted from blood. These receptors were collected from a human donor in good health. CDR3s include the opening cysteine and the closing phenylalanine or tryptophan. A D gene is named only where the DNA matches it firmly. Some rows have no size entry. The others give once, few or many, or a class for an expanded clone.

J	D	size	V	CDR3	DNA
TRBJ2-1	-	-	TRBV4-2	CASSQVPNGEQFF	TGTGCCAGCAGCCAAGTGCCAAACGGTGAGCAGTTCTTC
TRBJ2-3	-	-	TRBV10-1	CASSGRDPRTDTQYF	TGCGCCAGCAGTGGCCGGGACCCCCGCACAGATACGCAGTATTTT
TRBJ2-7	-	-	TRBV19	CASSPTLVNEQYF	TGTGCCAGTAGTCCAACACTAGTTAACGAGCAGTACTTC
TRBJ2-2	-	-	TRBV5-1	CASSLAGYGTGELFF	TGCGCCAGCAGCTTGGCGGGGTACGGCACCGGGGAGCTGTTTTTT
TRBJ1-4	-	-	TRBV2	CASSITGRGNEKLFF	TGTGCCAGCTCGATAACAGGGAGGGGTAATGAAAAACTGTTTTTT
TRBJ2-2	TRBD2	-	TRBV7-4	CASITFYSGRVTGELFF	TGTGCCAGCATAACGTTTTATAGCGGGAGGGTCACCGGGGAGCTGTTTTTT
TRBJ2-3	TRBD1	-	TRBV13	CASSWGQGQGRSTDTQYF	TGTGCCAGCAGCTGGGGGCAGGGACAGGGAAGAAGCACAGATACGCAGTATTTT
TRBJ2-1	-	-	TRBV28	CATQPRRSYNEQFF	TGTGCCACCCAACCTCGACGCTCCTACAATGAGCAGTTCTTC
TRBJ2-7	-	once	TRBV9	CASSVAGLGYEQYF	TGTGCCAGCAGCGTAGCTGGGTTGGGCTACGAGCAGTACTTC
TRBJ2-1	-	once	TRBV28	CASSLVGWAGEQFF	TGTGCCAGCAGTTTAGTAGGGTGGGCCGGTGAGCAGTTCTTC
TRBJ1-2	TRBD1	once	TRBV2	CASSEFMDRGNNYGYTF	TGTGCCAGCAGTGAGTTTATGGACAGGGGAAACAACTATGGCTACACCTTC
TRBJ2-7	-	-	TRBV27	CASSSLGYYEQYF	TGTGCCAGCAGTTCGTTGGGATACTACGAGCAGTACTTC
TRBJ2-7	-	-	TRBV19	CASSPVDSYEQYF	TGTGCCAGTAGTCCCGTGGACAGTTACGAGCAGTACTTC
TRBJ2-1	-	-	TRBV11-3	CASSLGGMNEQFF	TGTGCCAGCAGCTTAGGCGGGATGAATGAGCAGTTCTTC
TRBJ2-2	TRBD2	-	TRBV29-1	CSVVLAVNTGELFF	TGCAGCGTTGTACTAGCGGTGAACACCGGGGAGCTGTTTTTT
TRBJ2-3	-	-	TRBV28	CASSPRTASDTQYF	TGTGCCAGCAGTCCCCGGACAGCGTCAGATACGCAGTATTTT
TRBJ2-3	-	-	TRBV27	CASSFGAGITDTQYF	TGTGCCAGCAGTTTTGGTGCGGGGATAACAGATACGCAGTATTTT
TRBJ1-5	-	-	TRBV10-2	CASSDGEYSNQPQHF	TGCGCCAGCAGTGACGGCGAGTATAGCAATCAGCCCCAGCATTTT
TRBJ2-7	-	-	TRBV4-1	CASSPDQRFYEQYF	TGCGCCAGCAGCCCGGACCAGCGGTTTTACGAGCAGTACTTC
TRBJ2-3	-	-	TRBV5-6	CASSLVHLTDTQYF	TGTGCCAGCAGCTTGGTGCATCTCACAGATACGCAGTATTTT
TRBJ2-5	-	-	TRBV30	CAWNPVAGDRETQYF	TGTGCCTGGAACCCGGTAGCAGGGGATAGGGAGACCCAGTACTTC
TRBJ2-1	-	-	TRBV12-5	CASGFGNEQFF	TGTGCTAGTGGTTTCGGGAATGAGCAGTTCTTC
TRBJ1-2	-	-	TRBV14	CASSQAAYYGYTF	TGTGCCAGCAGCCAGGCCGCTTACTATGGCTACACCTTC
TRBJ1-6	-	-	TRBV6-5	CASSVGYNSPLHF	TGTGCCAGCAGTGTGGGGTATAATTCACCCCTCCACTTT
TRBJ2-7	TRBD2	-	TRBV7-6	CASSLAVAGFHEQYF	TGTGCCAGCAGCTTAGCGGTAGCGGGATTCCACGAGCAGTACTTC